This TCR beta chain was documented in a study of blood T cell repertoires in COVID-19 (dated by TCRdb to 2018 to 2021). Describing the broader study: Collaborator samples came from the United States, Italy and Spain and covered acute and convalescent phases of COVID-19. Where available, HLA class I and class II types were taken from metadata supplied by the sample provider and were not determined by assay-based typing. A freely available public database, intended as a resource for researchers studying the immune response to SARS-CoV-2, is where the repertoires were released. Nearly every sample came with metadata listing a de-identified subject ID, COVID-19 status, age in years and sex. The prospective study material was composed of cDNA or gDNA derived from T cells, B-cell-depleted T cells, or PBMCs. Samples came from the ongoing ImmuneRACE study (first 160 participants) plus 1,254 subjects from 6 global collaborators. The dataset comprised deeply sampled blood TCRbeta repertoires from subjects exposed to, actively infected with, or recovered from COVID-19.

The trim is 0 bases for V and 4 bases for J, with a gap of 8 bases between the germline ends. CDR1 is given as SGHKS and CDR2 as YYEKEE, both from the germline V gene (reference sequence). The CDR3 measures 15 amino acids from cysteine to phenylalanine. The read is trimmed to its CDR3 DNA, 45 bases read in frame from base 1. Points the paper makes about the study in general: Clinical and demographic metadata were provided uncurated, with the amount varying by source and participant.

Collaborating institutions collected whole blood in K2EDTA tubes following their own protocols. For TCRbeta analysis, collaborator samples were shipped as frozen whole blood, as isolated PBMCs, or as DNA extracted from either sample type. TCRbeta CDR3 regions were amplified from genomic DNA using the immunoSEQ Assay, a bias-controlled multiplex PCR. Under the source paper's analysis protocol: The number of nucleated cells in each sample was estimated by amplification of reference gene primers within the assay. To quantify the absolute abundance of each unique TCRbeta CDR3 rearrangement, sequence reads were collapsed and filtered. Productive Simpson clonality was computed per sample as the square root of Simpson's diversity index over productive rearrangements. TCRdb carries this immuneACCESS record with in-frame sequences only. Its versions omit some clonotypes, under half of them owing to an unresolved V gene in the studies checked, with the rest unexplained. That table furnishes V, J and clone size, whereas the DNA furnished D and trimming. The sample contains roughly 180,000 clones, 86% of them found a single time. Less than 1% of the sample is held by the ten biggest clonotypes.

Regarding this clone: Which antigen it targets is not known. No base-level quality is on record; no much larger clone is a single base apart.

Material: peripheral blood. The TCR originated in a man aged 18 to 29 with acute or convalescent COVID-19. The chain is assembled from TRBV5-5 and TRBJ1-6; the D gene is unclear. The CDR3: CASSLEILYNSPLHF. The nucleotide sequence reads TGTGCCAGCAGCTTGGAAATCCTGTATAATTCACCCCTCCACTTT.